The entry that follows covers one TCR beta chain sequence. Its target is unknown. Reverse transcription of all isolated RNA meant that expressed TCRB transcripts were sequenced. Assay: immunoSEQ multiplex PCR; the TCRdb copy retains only in-frame clones and omits some. Seen here are over 150,000 clones, roughly 8.1% observed once, and the top ten hold approximately 0.69%. This record belongs to a study of beta chain features in type 1 diabetes. Germline loops: CDR1 LGHNA, CDR2 YSLEER. There are 18 residues in the CDR3. After removal of 1 base from V and 4 bases from J, the junction contained 9 bases not matched to a gene. General observations from the study: Researchers could not determine here whether HLA type influences TCRB rearrangement.

Over 95% purity was reached by all sorted populations. This sequence originates from a man younger than 35 in good health. V gene TRBV4-3 combines with J gene TRBJ2-3, with 12 bases fitting TRBD2. Sample: central memory CD4+ T cells from blood. The CDR3 region has the DNA TGCGCCAGCAGCCAAGGAGGGGCTAGCGGGGGGGCCCCAGATACGCAGTATTTT. Protein product: CASSQGGASGGAPDTQYF.